This T cell receptor (beta chain) derives from a study of T-cell memory formation after mild COVID-19. General study results and limits: Contracting clones localized mainly to CM and EM when CD4+ and mainly to EMRA when CD8+.

Comments on this clonotype: Its antigen is undetermined.

The germline CDR1 and CDR2 sequences are MNHEY and SVGEGT. CDR3 length: 15 residues. V dropped 6 bases and J dropped 0 bases, with 9 bases sitting between them. Amplification by 5'RACE using constant-segment primers produced TCR alpha and TCR beta cDNA libraries that carried sample barcodes and UMIs. TCRdb itself ran the 5' RACE reads through MiXCR, one entry per CDR3 protein. This table has 400,000 or so distinct CDR3 sequences, 20% to 25% appearing once. This clonotype originated in an adult woman who had mild COVID-19 (a few samples of this study predate the infection). Cell type and time point are not known. The sample consisted of PBMCs or a T cell subset sorted from them (not recorded which). The chain uses TRBV6-2 or TRBV6-3 and TRBJ2-6; D remains unclear. CDR3 protein: CASSPWSSGANVLTF. The CDR3 DNA is TGTGCCAGCAGCCCCTGGAGCTCTGGGGCCAACGTCCTGACTTTC.